These 25 T cell receptor beta chains share one sample of origin, sequenced in a study of T cells in Graves' hyperthyroidism and ophthalmopathy. The CDR3 regions of TCR beta were amplified from RNA transcripts. TCR CDR3 underwent first-round RT-PCR with the HTBI primer set. One entry per CDR3 protein results from TCRdb running MiXCR on the multiplex PCR reads. The table has some 740,000 distinct CDR3 sequences, about 14% seen once. Source material: blood. Every receptor here comes from a woman between 18 and 29 years old with Graves' hyperthyroidism.

A note on this clonotype: This could be a read error, since a much larger clone is one nucleotide away. The chain combines TRBV13 with TRBJ1-1; D may be TRBD1 (5 bases). V gave up 2 bases and J gave up 5 bases, with 24 bases separating them. The CDR3 spans 18 residues. The V gene's germline CDR1 is PRHDT and CDR2 FYEKMQ (reference sequence). CDR3 DNA: TGTGCCAGCAGCTTAAGAGTCGCAGGGCTGTTGGGCCGAACTGAAGCTTTCTTT. This translates into CASSLRVAGLLGRTEAFF.

This clonotype appeared many times. The rearrangement joins TRBV9 to TRBJ1-5; D not resolved. With 4 bases removed from V and 0 bases from J, the gap between germline ends came to 20 bases. This CDR3 spans 18 amino acids. Germline CDR1 and CDR2: SGDLS and YYNGEE. CDR3 residues: CASSPPGQICYSNQPQHF. As DNA, the CDR3 is TGTGCCAGCAGCCCTCCCGGGCAGATCTGTTATAGCAATCAGCCCCAGCATTTT.

Many counts were recorded for this clonotype. The rearrangement uses TRBV11-2 and TRBJ1-4, with D uncertain. The germline V gene encodes CDR1 SGHAT and CDR2 FQNNGV. Trimming shortened V by 3 bases and J by 5 bases, and 10 bases separated the two germline ends. The CDR3 has 14 residues. CDR3 residues: CASSFKVPNEKLFF. The CDR3, as DNA: TGTGCCAGCAGCTTTAAGGTGCCGAATGAAAAACTGTTTTTT.

This clonotype was counted a few times. V is TRBV27 and J is TRBJ2-4, with TRBD1 matching 7 bases. Germline loops: CDR1 MNHEY, CDR2 SMNVEV (reference sequence). This CDR3 region has 14 residues. The ends lost 2 bases at V and 6 bases at J; junction bases unmatched: 4. CDR3 in DNA: TGTGCCAGCAGTTTAATAGGGGGCTTAAACATTCAGTACTTC. Translating it yields CASSLIGGLNIQYF.

This clonotype was recorded many times. The V and J genes are TRBV2 and TRBJ2-5; 8 positions match TRBD2. V shed 0 bases, J shed 5 bases, and the junction held 8 bases outside the gene matches. CDR1 is SNHLY and CDR2 is FYNNEI in the germline V gene. The CDR3 extends over 16 amino acids. In nucleotides, the CDR3 is TGTGCCAGCAGTGAAGCTACAGCGGGAGTCGCCGAGACCCAGTACTTC. This sequence encodes CASSEATAGVAETQYF.

The sample holds a few counts of this clonotype. The CDR3 protein is CASSFLGPNYGYTF. CDR3 nucleotides: TGTGCCAGCAGTTTTCTGGGCCCTAACTATGGCTACACCTTC. The chain recombines TRBV27 with TRBJ1-2; no reliable D call. Between the trimmed V and J ends, which lost 3 bases and 0 bases, there was a span of 8 bases. The CDR3 is 14 amino acids. Germline values: CDR1 MNHEY, CDR2 SMNVEV (reference sequence).

This clonotype was counted ten times or more. The chain uses TRBV20-1 and TRBJ2-3; possibly TRBD2 for D (6 bases). Germline-derived CDR1 and CDR2 are DFQATT and SNEGSKA (reference sequence). This CDR3 has 12 amino acids. Trimming cost V 6 bases and J 4 bases, with 11 bases left between them. The chain's CDR3 is CSAASGADTQYF. For the CDR3, the DNA is TGCAGTGCCGCATCGGGAGCAGATACGCAGTATTTT.

V and J are TRBV30 and TRBJ1-5; no reliable D call. This CDR3 has 11 residues. Between the trimmed V and J ends, which lost 5 bases and 5 bases, there was a span of 7 bases. Germline V gene sequence: CDR1 GTSNPN, CDR2 SVGIG (reference sequence). CDR3 sequence reads: CAWGEDQPQHF. As DNA, the CDR3 is TGTGCCTGGGGGGAGGATCAGCCCCAGCATTTT.

The chain has TRBV4-1 and TRBJ2-7; either TRBD1 or TRBD2 may supply D (5 bases each). Germline CDR1 MGHRA, CDR2 YSYEKL. V was trimmed by 1 base and J by 4 bases, leaving 17 bases between them. The CDR3 totals 16 residues. This CDR3 is CASSQVVSGPLYEQYF. CDR3 nucleotide sequence: TGCGCCAGCAGCCAAGTTGTATCGGGACCCCTATACGAGCAGTACTTC.

V usage is TRBV5-5 and J usage is TRBJ1-6; TRBD1 aligns across 9 bases. The CDR3 extends over 15 amino acids. CDR1 and CDR2 from the germline V gene are SGHKS and YYEKEE (reference sequence). Losses at the gene ends were 0 bases for V and 10 bases for J; bases not matched to a gene: 5. The CDR3 DNA sequence: TGTGCCAGCAGCTTGGGGACAGGGGCGGGATCACCCCTCCACTTT. As protein: CASSLGTGAGSPLHF.

The gene calls are TRBV28 and TRBJ1-1; TRBD1 might be the D (5 bases). Trimming cost V 4 bases and J 1 base, with 13 bases left between them. The CDR3 contains 15 residues. In germline, CDR1 is MDHEN, CDR2 SYDVKM. The CDR3 loop reads CASSSFWGGNTEAFF. For the CDR3, the DNA is TGTGCCAGCAGTTCCTTTTGGGGGGGGAACACTGAAGCTTTCTTT.

The chain joins TRBV12-3 or TRBV12-4 to TRBJ2-4; 8 nucleotides agree with TRBD1. V lost 8 bases, J lost 3 bases, and 9 bases stayed unmatched. This CDR3 is 15 amino acids long. CDR3 amino acids: CASSLAGTGKNIQYF. The CDR3 DNA sequence: TGTGCCAGCTCCCTGGCCGGGACAGGCAAAAACATTCAGTACTTC.

The chain carries TRBV6-5 and TRBJ2-2; D remains unclear. Germline V gives CDR1 MNHEY, CDR2 SVGAGI. The CDR3 covers 14 residues. V was trimmed by 2 bases and J by 0 bases, leaving 4 bases between them. CDR3 sequence reads: CASSYITNTGELFF. The CDR3 DNA follows: TGTGCCAGCAGTTACATAACGAACACCGGGGAGCTGTTTTTT.

This clonotype occurred many times. The chain is built from TRBV9 and TRBJ2-1; TRBD2 might be the D (6 bases). The V gene lost 1 base and the J gene lost 6 bases, with 17 bases spanning the gap. Germline V gene data show CDR1 as SGDLS and CDR2 as YYNGEE. The CDR3 runs to 16 residues. The DNA of the CDR3 is TGTGCCAGCAGCGTAAGGGGACTTCCCCCAGTCAATGAGCAGTTCTTC. Protein: CASSVRGLPPVNEQFF. The variable domain in full, with the rest retrieved from reference TRBV9 and TRBJ2-1, is DSGVTQTPKHLITATGQRVTLRCSPRSGDLSVYWYQQSLDQGLQFLIQYYNGEERAKGNILERFSAQQFPDLHSELNLSSLELGDSALYFCASSVRGLPPVNEQFFGPGTRLTVL.

The CDR3 DNA sequence: TGTGCCAGCAGTGTCGGGACCGACACCGGGGAGCTGTTTTTT. Its translation is CASSVGTDTGELFF. V and J are TRBV2 and TRBJ2-2; the D call may be TRBD1 or TRBD2 (5 bases each). Trimming took off 4 bases at V and 3 bases at J, with 9 bases between the two ends. CDR3 length: 14 residues. Per the germline V gene, CDR1 is SNHLY and CDR2 is FYNNEI.

This clonotype was observed a few times. CDR3 sequence: CASSLGAGAGYEQYF. Written as DNA, the CDR3 is TGTGCCAGCAGCCTGGGGGCGGGAGCCGGGTACGAGCAGTACTTC. The chain recombines TRBV12-3 or TRBV12-4 with TRBJ2-7, with D possibly TRBD2 on 7 matching bases. The V and J ends lost 6 bases and 4 bases respectively, with 19 bases between them. There are 15 residues in the CDR3.

This clonotype was found many times. J is TRBJ2-1 and V is TRBV28; the match to TRBD2 covers 8 bases. Per the germline V gene, CDR1 is MDHEN and CDR2 is SYDVKM. The CDR3 has 15 residues. V was clipped by 3 bases and J by 2 bases; unmatched bases: 3. CDR3 sequence reads: CASSLSGGAYNEQFF. The DNA of the CDR3 is TGTGCCAGCAGTTTGAGCGGGGGAGCCTACAATGAGCAGTTCTTC.

The rearrangement joins TRBV4-1 to TRBJ1-1; TRBD1 matches 8 bases. Germline CDR1 and CDR2: MGHRA and YSYEKL. Losses at the gene ends were 0 bases for V and 4 bases for J; bases not matched to a gene: 7. There are 16 residues in the CDR3. The CDR3 reads CASSQDPGTGITEAFF. CDR3 DNA: TGCGCCAGCAGCCAAGACCCCGGGACAGGTATCACTGAAGCTTTCTTT.

This clonotype was seen many times. CDR3 DNA: TGTGCCAGCCGACCGGGACCGACGGGCACTGAAGCTTTCTTT. It specifies CASRPGPTGTEAFF. This rearrangement joins TRBV9 to TRBJ1-1, with D maybe TRBD1 (5 bases). Per the germline V gene, CDR1 is SGDLS and CDR2 is YYNGEE. Trimming left V 7 bases short and J 4 bases short, with 17 bases between. The CDR3 extends over 14 amino acids.

The rearrangement uses TRBV6-4 and TRBJ2-3; 7 bases map to TRBD2. The germline CDR1 and CDR2 sequences are MRHNA and SNTAGT. The CDR3 covers 16 residues. The junction had 7 bases not matched to a gene; V was cut back by 4 bases and J by 0 bases. CDR3 bases: TGTGCCAGCAGTGTGACTAGCAGATCAAGCACAGATACGCAGTATTTT. Translation gives CASSVTSRSSTDTQYF.

The V call is TRBV19, the J call TRBJ1-5; D ambiguous. Trimming took off 3 bases at V and 6 bases at J, with 12 bases between the two ends. CDR1 and CDR2 from the germline V gene are LNHDA and SQIVND (reference sequence). The CDR3 runs 14 residues. CDR3: CASSIGISVQPQHF. The CDR3 nucleotides are TGTGCCAGTAGTATCGGGATCAGCGTTCAGCCCCAGCATTTT.

A word on this clonotype: It may be a read error: a sequence one base away is much more abundant. The CDR3 nucleotides are TGTGCCAGCAGCACCGGACTAGCGGGAGACAATGAGCAGTTCTTC. Protein sequence: CASSTGLAGDNEQFF. The chain has TRBV7-2 and TRBJ2-1; TRBD2 aligns across 13 bases. Germline assignment: CDR1 SGHTA and CDR2 FQGNSA. J gave up 5 bases and V 5 bases, and 3 bases lay outside the gene matches. CDR3 length equals 15 residues.

The table lists this clonotype with a few counts. The chain uses TRBV2 and TRBJ1-5; TRBD1 matches 10 bases. The CDR3 has 16 residues. V shed 7 bases and J 0 bases; nucleotides not matched to a gene: 6. CDR1 is SNHLY and CDR2 is FYNNEI in the germline V gene. CDR3 DNA: TGTGCCAGCACCTTCGGGGACAGGGGTAGCAATCAGCCCCAGCATTTT. Translating gives CASTFGDRGSNQPQHF.

This clonotype was seen at least ten times. The chain uses TRBV4-2 and TRBJ2-7; 9 nucleotides agree with TRBD1. The CDR3 sequence is 15 residues long. Germline V gene sequence: CDR1 LGHNA, CDR2 YNFKEQ. V was clipped by 5 bases and J by 3 bases; unmatched bases: 8. CDR3 loop: CASSNYGTGFYEQYF. CDR3 bases: TGTGCCAGCAGCAATTACGGGACAGGGTTCTACGAGCAGTACTTC.

There are a few counts of this clonotype. This rearrangement joins TRBV6-2 or TRBV6-3 to TRBJ2-7, with D possibly being TRBD1 or TRBD2 (5 bases each). There are 17 residues in the CDR3. The germline V gene has CDR1 MNHEY and CDR2 SVGEGT. Trimming removed 5 bases at V and 4 bases at J, with 24 bases between. CDR3 region: CASSPSPRGAGEYEQYF. Written as DNA, the CDR3 is TGTGCCAGCAGTCCTTCTCCTCGAGGGGCGGGCGAGTACGAGCAGTACTTC.